The clone carrying this TCR beta chain showed up just a few times. This entry belongs to a study of beta chain features in type 1 diabetes. Every isolated RNA sample was fully reverse transcribed, so sequencing captured expressed TCRB transcripts. TCRdb's table, derived via immunoSEQ multiplex PCR, lists solely in-frame clones and lacks some. The repertoire holds around 250,000 clones, over 65% seen once, with about 0.05% in the top ten. Material: naive CD4+ T cells from blood. This clonotype originated in a man younger than 45 in good health.

The CDR3 loop is CAWSPSQAHTQYF. In nucleotides, the CDR3 is TGTGCCTGGAGTCCCTCGCAAGCTCATACGCAGTATTTT. This rearrangement joins TRBV30 to TRBJ2-3; D remains ambiguous. Looked up from germline, CDR1 is GTSNPN and CDR2 is SVGIG (reference sequence). The germline V and J ends were trimmed by 2 bases and 7 bases, with 13 bases remaining between them. This CDR3 region has 13 residues.